The 23 T cell receptor beta chains reported below all come from one sample, sequenced in a study of blood T cell dynamics during melanoma immunotherapy. Time point specified: pre-treatment baseline. Repertoires were generated with immunoSEQ multiplex PCR, while TCRdb's copy carries only in-frame clones and drops some. The table lists around 13,000 clones, around 85% of them singletons. This specimen was blood, taken from a patient treated with checkpoint blockade. Receptors originate from a human donor with melanoma.

The genes are TRBV10-2 and TRBJ1-1, with no clear D. The germline V and J ends were trimmed by 6 bases and 11 bases, with 10 bases remaining between them. Germline CDR1 reads WSHSY; CDR2 reads SAAADI. The CDR3 has 10 amino acids. The CDR3 loop reads CASSGERAFF. The CDR3 DNA reads TGCGCCAGCAGCGGAGAAAGGGCTTTCTTT.

The V gene is TRBV19, the J gene TRBJ2-1; D remains unclear. The CDR3 totals 12 residues. Germline V gene sequence: CDR1 LNHDA, CDR2 SQIVND (reference sequence). V was clipped by 6 bases and J by 3 bases, with 6 bases between them. The CDR3 is CASSLYYNEQFF. CDR3 sequence (DNA): TGTGCCAGTAGCCTATACTACAATGAGCAGTTCTTC.

The chain joins TRBV5-1 to TRBJ2-4; D gene unclear. The CDR3 totals 17 residues. Germline lookup yields CDR1 SGHRS and CDR2 YFSETQ. Deletions cut 0 bases from V and 2 bases from J, with 15 bases between. The CDR3 is CASSLDPRALTKNIQYF. DNA of the CDR3: TGCGCCAGCAGCTTGGACCCCCGGGCCTTGACCAAAAACATTCAGTACTTC.

This chain uses TRBV11-3 with TRBJ2-3, with no clear D. This CDR3 has 13 amino acids. CDR1 and CDR2 (germline): SGHNT, YENEEA. V gave up 5 bases and J gave up 6 bases, with 12 bases separating them. The CDR3: CASSPPVGDTQYF. CDR3 coding DNA: TGTGCCAGCAGCCCACCGGTTGGGGATACGCAGTATTTT. Variable domain in full (rest from reference TRBV11-3 and TRBJ2-3): EAGVVQSPRYKIIEKKQPVAFWCNPISGHNTLYWYLQNLGQGPELLIRYENEEAVDDSQLPKDRFSAERLKGVDSTLKIQPAELGDSAVYLCASSPPVGDTQYFGPGTRLTVL.

The chain combines TRBV5-6 with TRBJ1-2, with TRBD1 as a possible D gene (5 bases). Looked up from germline, CDR1 is SGHDT and CDR2 is YYEEEE. V lost 2 bases to trimming and J lost 1 base, with 6 bases between them. This CDR3 has 13 amino acids. CDR3 DNA: TGTGCCAGCAGCTTAGACAGTAACTATGGCTACACCTTC. This sequence encodes CASSLDSNYGYTF. The complete variable domain, with remaining parts taken from reference TRBV5-6 and TRBJ1-2, reads DAGVTQSPTHLIKTRGQQVTLRCSPKSGHDTVSWYQQALGQGPQFIFQYYEEEERQRGNFPDRFSGHQFPNYSSELNVNALLLGDSALYLCASSLDSNYGYTFGSGTRLTVV.

This clone was seen a single time. The chain couples TRBV5-1 to TRBJ1-2; D uncertain. This CDR3 is 14 amino acids long. V lost 0 bases to trimming and J lost 2 bases, with 8 bases between them. Germline-derived CDR1 and CDR2 are SGHRS and YFSETQ. The CDR3 loop is CASSLDPGNYGYTF. CDR3 sequence (DNA): TGCGCCAGCAGCTTGGATCCCGGGAACTATGGCTACACCTTC.

The V and J genes are TRBV20-1 and TRBJ2-7; 12 bases line up with TRBD2. In germline, CDR1 is DFQATT, CDR2 SNEGSKA (reference sequence). There are 11 residues in the CDR3. Germline trimming cut 2 bases from V and 11 bases from J; bases unmatched to any gene: 1. The CDR3 region is CSARRTSGEYF. CDR3 sequence (DNA): TGCAGTGCTAGAAGGACTAGCGGGGAGTACTTC.

The chain combines TRBV19 with TRBJ2-1; a possible D gene is TRBD2 (5 bases). The germline gives CDR1 LNHDA, CDR2 SQIVND (reference sequence). The V end was cut by 7 bases, the J end by 6 bases, with 16 bases between. The CDR3 totals 14 residues. The CDR3, as DNA: TGTGCCAGTACCCGGGTAAGCGGATTCAATGAGCAGTTCTTC. Amino acids: CASTRVSGFNEQFF.

The J gene is TRBJ2-3, the V gene TRBV4-1; D unresolved. V lost 0 bases, J lost 5 bases, and 18 bases lay in between. This CDR3 contains 17 residues. Germline CDR1 is MGHRA and CDR2 is YSYEKL. CDR3 amino acids: CASSQDQGFSDGDTQYF. The CDR3 bases are TGCGCCAGCAGCCAAGACCAAGGATTCAGTGATGGAGATACGCAGTATTTT.

The chain employs TRBV7-8 and TRBJ1-6, with D uncertain. CDR1 SGHVS and CDR2 FQNEAQ come from the germline V gene. V was cut by 7 bases and J by 0 bases, with 10 bases left in between. This CDR3 region has 15 residues. As DNA, the CDR3 is TGTGCCAGCAACCCGACATCCTCCTATAATTCACCCCTCCACTTT. Translation: CASNPTSSYNSPLHF.

This sequence joins TRBV9 and TRBJ1-5; weak D call: TRBD1 (5 bases). Germline CDR1 SGDLS, CDR2 YYNGEE. Trimming pared 0 bases from V and 1 base from J, leaving 8 bases between. The CDR3 spans 15 residues. CDR3 region: CASSVGSGSNQPQHF. DNA of the CDR3: TGTGCCAGCAGCGTAGGGTCAGGGAGCAATCAGCCCCAGCATTTT.

This clone was counted a single time. The chain combines TRBV6-1 with TRBJ1-1; unclear D gene. The germline CDR1 and CDR2 sequences are MNHNS and SASEGT. The length of the CDR3 is 15 residues. The V end lost 4 bases, the J end lost 0 bases, and 12 bases lay between the germline ends. The CDR3 protein is CASSVGPGLNTEAFF. In DNA form, the CDR3 reads TGTGCCAGCAGTGTCGGGCCAGGTCTGAACACTGAAGCTTTCTTT.

The CDR3 here is CASSVGTGGWGANVLTF. DNA for the CDR3: TGTGCCAGCAGTGTTGGGACAGGGGGTTGGGGGGCCAACGTCCTGACTTTC. This chain links TRBV6-1 with TRBJ2-6; the match to TRBD1 covers 11 bases. CDR3 length equals 17 residues. J gave up 4 bases and V 4 bases, and 6 bases lay outside the gene matches. Germline lookup yields CDR1 MNHNS and CDR2 SASEGT.

The chain links TRBV5-3 to TRBJ2-7; 7 nucleotides match TRBD2. TRBV5-3 is an open reading frame whose function is uncertain. CDR3 length equals 14 residues. The V gene end was trimmed by 4 bases and the J gene end by 6 bases; junction bases not matched to a gene: 10. This chain's CDR3 is CARSLTSVFVEQYF. The CDR3 DNA reads as TGTGCCAGAAGCCTAACTAGCGTTTTCGTCGAGCAGTACTTC.

The rearrangement links TRBV15 to TRBJ1-3; no definite D call. The length of the CDR3 is 19 residues. Between the trimmed V and J ends, which lost 0 bases and 3 bases, there was a span of 21 bases. Germline-derived CDR1 and CDR2 are LNHNV and YYDKDF (reference sequence). CDR3 loop: CATSRDGLMISGNGNTIYF. Here the CDR3 DNA reads TGTGCCACCAGCAGAGATGGGTTAATGATATCGGGGAATGGAAACACCATATATTTT.

The chain recombines TRBV7-2 with TRBJ1-6; D is undetermined. The CDR3 has 14 amino acids. The germline V gene encodes CDR1 SGHTA and CDR2 FQGNSA. With 4 bases removed from V and 10 bases from J, the gap between germline ends came to 14 bases. CDR3 region: CASSSRQIGSPLHF. CDR3 bases: TGTGCCAGCAGCTCCCGACAAATCGGATCACCCCTCCACTTT.

V is TRBV6-1 and J is TRBJ1-5; D perhaps matches TRBD1 (5 bases). There are 13 residues in the CDR3. Germline V CDR1 and CDR2: MNHNS, SASEGT. The V gene lost 9 bases and the J gene lost 5 bases, with 14 bases spanning the gap. CDR3 sequence: CASGGVGDQPQHF. The CDR3 nucleotides are TGTGCCAGTGGAGGGGTAGGGGATCAGCCCCAGCATTTT.

The chain carries TRBV19 and TRBJ1-5; 8 nucleotides agree with TRBD1. This CDR3 is 15 amino acids long. V trimming: 3 bases; J trimming: 7 bases; junction bases outside the gene matches: 8. Looked up from germline, CDR1 is LNHDA and CDR2 is SQIVND (reference sequence). In DNA, the CDR3 is TGTGCCAGTAGTATTAGAAGGACAGGGCCACAGCCCCAGCATTTT. It translates to CASSIRRTGPQPQHF.

The chain uses TRBV7-3 and TRBJ2-2; D possibly corresponds to TRBD2 (5 bases). Germline assignment: CDR1 SGHTA and CDR2 FQGTGA. The V end lost 6 bases, the J end lost 4 bases, and 12 bases lay between the germline ends. The CDR3 is made up of 14 amino acids. For the CDR3, the DNA is TGTGCCAGCAGGTTACTAGGCCGCACCGGGGAGCTGTTTTTT. Amino acids: CASRLLGRTGELFF. Full variable domain (outside the CDR3, taken from reference TRBV7-3 and TRBJ2-2): GAGVSQTPSNKVTEKGKYVELRCDPISGHTALYWYRQSLGQGPEFLIYFQGTGAADDSGLPNDRFFAVRPEGSVSTLKIQRTERGDSAVYLCASRLLGRTGELFFGEGSRLTVL.

The chain employs TRBV27 and TRBJ1-2; D is unclear. The V end was cut by 4 bases, the J end by 0 bases, with 12 bases between. The CDR3 sequence is 15 residues long. CDR1 and CDR2 (germline): MNHEY, SMNVEV (reference sequence). The CDR3 nucleotides read TGTGCCAGCAGTTCACCCGGACGGTCTAACTATGGCTACACCTTC. Amino acids: CASSSPGRSNYGYTF.

The CDR3 coding sequence is TGTGCCAGCAGCGCCGGACCGAATAATCACTATGGCTACACCTTC. This codes for CASSAGPNNHYGYTF. The rearrangement links TRBV9 to TRBJ1-2; unclear D gene. The CDR3 sequence is 15 residues long. Per germline, CDR1 SGDLS and CDR2 YYNGEE. V was cut by 3 bases and J by 3 bases, with 15 bases left in between.

This chain uses TRBV19 with TRBJ1-5; 7 bases align to TRBD1. The V gene end was trimmed by 2 bases and the J gene end by 4 bases; junction bases not matched to a gene: 5. CDR3 length equals 15 residues. The germline CDR1 and CDR2 sequences are LNHDA and SQIVND (reference sequence). CDR3 sequence (DNA): TGTGCCAGTAGTATAACAGGGGCAGGAAATCAGCCCCAGCATTTT. As protein: CASSITGAGNQPQHF. The full variable domain, rest sourced from reference TRBV19 and TRBJ1-5, is DGGITQSPKYLFRKEGQNVTLSCEQNLNHDAMYWYRQDPGQGLRLIYYSQIVNDFQKGDIAEGYSVSREKKESFPLTVTSAQKNPTAFYLCASSITGAGNQPQHFGDGTRLSIL.

The rearrangement links TRBV5-8 to TRBJ1-4, with no clear D. The CDR3 contains 17 residues. Deletions cut 0 bases from V and 4 bases from J, with 16 bases between. Germline-derived CDR1 and CDR2 are SGHTS and YDEGEE. For the CDR3, the DNA is TGTGCCAGCAGCTTGGCCCTCCGGGAAGATGGTAATGAAAAACTGTTTTTT. Amino acids: CASSLALREDGNEKLFF.